The 19 T cell receptor beta chains in this list originate from one sample, sequenced in a study of CD8 T cells in Susac syndrome. Random hexamers primed reverse transcription of about 0.5 to 1 ug RNA. TCRdb reprocessed the immunoSEQ multiplex PCR reads via MiXCR and lists one record per CDR3 protein. Here the sample spans 160,000 or so distinct CDR3 sequences, under 95% being singletons. Sequenced input: CD4+ T cells from PBMCs. The receptors shown here come from a human donor in good health.

The chain combines TRBV19 with TRBJ1-3, with unresolved D. CDR1 is LNHDA and CDR2 is SQIVND in the germline V gene (reference sequence). This CDR3 has 15 amino acids. Trimming stripped 10 bases from V and 0 bases from J, with 16 bases between. The CDR3 region is CATETSVDSGNTIYF. The CDR3 coding sequence is TGTGCCACCGAGACGAGCGTAGACTCTGGAAACACCATATATTTT.

The V and J genes are TRBV28 and TRBJ1-2; D gene ambiguous. The germline V and J ends were trimmed by 5 bases and 4 bases, with 14 bases remaining between them. The CDR3 loop spans 14 amino acids. Per the germline V gene, CDR1 is MDHEN and CDR2 is SYDVKM. The DNA of the CDR3 is TGTGCCAGCAGTCCCCCGTCGGAACGCTATGGCTACACCTTC. Translated, it gives CASSPPSERYGYTF.

This chain uses TRBV29-1 with TRBJ2-3; D gene unclear. The length of the CDR3 is 14 residues. Germline assignment: CDR1 SQVTM and CDR2 ANQGSEA. V lost 0 bases and J lost 2, with 9 bases in between. The CDR3 coding sequence is TGCAGCGTTGAAGATCCCACCCCCACAGATACGCAGTATTTT. The encoded protein is CSVEDPTPTDTQYF.

The genes are TRBV5-5 and TRBJ2-3, with 7 positions matching TRBD2. This CDR3 is built from 14 residues. Trimming cost V 5 bases and J 4 bases; bases outside gene matches: 7. Germline CDR1 reads SGHKS; CDR2 reads YYEKEE (reference sequence). The CDR3 loop reads CASSLQRGPDTQYF. CDR3 nucleotide sequence: TGTGCCAGCAGTTTGCAGCGGGGCCCAGATACGCAGTATTTT.

CDR3 bases: TGTGCCAGTAGTTTCCGGGACAGGGTGGTGAACACTGAAGCTTTCTTT. Encoded protein: CASSFRDRVVNTEAFF. V gene TRBV19 combines with J gene TRBJ1-1, with 9 bases matching TRBD1. This CDR3 is 16 amino acids long. Losses at the gene ends were 5 bases for V and 0 bases for J; bases not matched to a gene: 7. CDR1 LNHDA and CDR2 SQIVND come from the germline V gene (reference sequence).

The chain employs TRBV5-1 and TRBJ2-7, with a possible D match to TRBD2 (5 bases). With 4 bases removed from V and 7 bases from J, the gap between germline ends came to 12 bases. Germline loops: CDR1 SGHRS, CDR2 YFSETQ. This CDR3 has 12 residues. In DNA form, the CDR3 reads TGCGCCAGCAGCCCCCCGGGGATAGAGCAGTACTTC. Protein sequence: CASSPPGIEQYF.

This chain joins TRBV2 and TRBJ1-6, with D hard to call. Trimming removed 6 bases at V and 3 bases at J, with 12 bases between. The CDR3 is 15 amino acids. Germline CDR1 reads SNHLY; CDR2 reads FYNNEI. DNA for the CDR3: TGTGCCAGCAGCGGACTCGGGAACTATAATTCACCCCTCCACTTT. Translation: CASSGLGNYNSPLHF.

This chain joins TRBV20-1 and TRBJ1-1; the D is unclear. Trimming shortened V by 3 bases and J by 1 base, and 6 bases separated the two germline ends. CDR1 and CDR2 (germline): DFQATT, SNEGSKA (reference sequence). This CDR3 contains 12 residues. DNA of the CDR3: TGCAGTGCTAGGAACCGGAACACTGAAGCTTTCTTT. It translates to CSARNRNTEAFF.

This clonotype appeared a few times. The V and J genes are TRBV5-1 and TRBJ2-7; D is possibly TRBD1 (5 bases). CDR1 and CDR2 (germline): SGHRS, YFSETQ. This CDR3 contains 14 residues. V lost 10 bases, J lost 0 bases, and 17 bases lay in between. The CDR3 DNA is TGCGCCTCAGCAGGGTCAGACAGCTCCTACGAGCAGTACTTC. Amino acids: CASAGSDSSYEQYF.

This chain links TRBV6-2 or TRBV6-3 with TRBJ2-7, with D perhaps TRBD1 (5 bases). V lost 7 bases to trimming and J lost 0 bases, with 22 bases between them. CDR3 length: 17 amino acids. The germline gives CDR1 MNHEY, CDR2 SVGEGT. The CDR3 region is CASTTAPPQVISYEQYF. In DNA form, the CDR3 reads TGTGCCAGCACCACTGCTCCCCCACAGGTTATCTCCTACGAGCAGTACTTC.

The rearrangement links TRBV19 to TRBJ1-2, with D possibly matching TRBD1 (5 bases). The CDR3 loop spans 14 amino acids. Deletions cut 5 bases from V and 2 bases from J, with 12 bases between. The germline V gene encodes CDR1 LNHDA and CDR2 SQIVND (reference sequence). The CDR3 spells CASSRKGPNYGYTF. The CDR3 DNA reads TGTGCCAGTAGTCGGAAGGGGCCGAACTATGGCTACACCTTC. The full variable domain, in which reference TRBV19 and TRBJ1-2 provide the parts outside the CDR3, is DGGITQSPKYLFRKEGQNVTLSCEQNLNHDAMYWYRQDPGQGLRLIYYSQIVNDFQKGDIAEGYSVSREKKESFPLTVTSAQKNPTAFYLCASSRKGPNYGYTFGSGTRLTVV.

This clonotype was counted a single time. This chain links TRBV29-1 with TRBJ2-6, with D perhaps TRBD2 (6 bases). Germline V gene lookup returns CDR1 SQVTM and CDR2 ANQGSEA. The CDR3 runs 16 residues. Trimming removed 7 bases at V and 0 bases at J, with 16 bases between. The CDR3 nucleotides are TGCAGCGCTCGGGGGTCCTACAGCTCTGGGGCCAACGTCCTGACTTTC. This translates into CSARGSYSSGANVLTF. Together with reference TRBV29-1 and TRBJ2-6, the CDR3 gives the full variable domain: SAVISQKPSRDICQRGTSLTIQCQVDSQVTMMFWYRQQPGQSLTLIATANQGSEATYESGFVIDKFPISRPNLTFSTLTVSNMSPEDSSIYLCSARGSYSSGANVLTFGAGSRLTVL.

The chain links TRBV29-1 to TRBJ1-4; 9 bases align to TRBD1. The CDR3 is 14 amino acids. V was clipped by 5 bases and J by 1 base; unmatched bases: 2. Looked up from germline, CDR1 is SQVTM and CDR2 is ANQGSEA. The CDR3 DNA reads TGCAGCGTTAGGGACAGGGAAACTAATGAAAAACTGTTTTTT. Translating gives CSVRDRETNEKLFF.

J is TRBJ2-3 and V is TRBV19, with D hard to call. The germline CDR1 and CDR2 sequences are LNHDA and SQIVND (reference sequence). The germline V and J ends were trimmed by 5 bases and 2 bases, with 8 bases remaining between them. The CDR3 extends over 13 amino acids. The CDR3 spells CASSLGLTDTQYF. CDR3 DNA sequence: TGTGCCAGTAGTCTTGGGCTCACAGATACGCAGTATTTT.

The chain employs TRBV28 and TRBJ2-7, with D unresolved. Trimming removed 1 base from V and 7 bases from J, with 5 bases in between. Germline values: CDR1 MDHEN, CDR2 SYDVKM. There are 11 residues in the CDR3. The CDR3 coding sequence is TGTGCCAGCAGTTTATCCGGTGAGCAGTACTTC. This sequence encodes CASSLSGEQYF.

The chain links TRBV7-2 to TRBJ2-7, with D tentatively TRBD1 or TRBD2 (5 bases each). Germline loops: CDR1 SGHTA, CDR2 FQGNSA. The CDR3 loop spans 13 amino acids. Trimming removed 6 bases at V and 2 bases at J, with 11 bases between. CDR3 residues: CASRPGTAYEQYF. The DNA for the CDR3 is TGTGCCAGCAGGCCCGGGACGGCCTACGAGCAGTACTTC.

The chain carries TRBV18 and TRBJ2-5, with D unresolved. The CDR3 contains 15 residues. Trimming stripped 0 bases from V and 8 bases from J, with 16 bases between. The V gene's germline CDR1 is KGHSH and CDR2 LQKENI. The CDR3 is CASSPPMTAINTQYF. In DNA form, the CDR3 reads TGTGCCAGCTCACCACCGATGACCGCGATAAATACCCAGTACTTC.

This clonotype was seen only a few times. The chain is built from TRBV6-1 and TRBJ1-5; possibly TRBD1 for D (5 bases). Trimming shortened V by 8 bases and J by 3 bases, and 14 bases separated the two germline ends. Germline CDR1 and CDR2: MNHNS and SASEGT. The CDR3 consists of 14 residues. CDR3 loop: CASESWGNNQPQHF. DNA of the CDR3: TGTGCCAGCGAAAGCTGGGGGAACAATCAGCCCCAGCATTTT.

Here the CDR3 DNA reads TGTGCCAGCAGGGCAGGGTCGGGAAACACCGGGGAGCTGTTTTTT. Translated: CASRAGSGNTGELFF. The chain joins TRBV2 to TRBJ2-2; tentatively, D is TRBD1 or TRBD2 (5 bases each). The CDR3 is 15 residues long. Germline CDR1 SNHLY, CDR2 FYNNEI. Deletions cut 6 bases from V and 2 bases from J, with 13 bases between.